This section outlines one T cell receptor (beta chain) sequence together with its context. The antigen is unknown. In the authors' workflow: After removing out-of-frame reads, over 2 million distinct TCRbeta sequences remained. Sequencing used immunoSEQ multiplex PCR; TCRdb keeps in-frame clones, though not all of them. V, J and clone size are those of that table, while D and trimming were read from the DNA. The sample lists over 50,000 clones; around four fifths were seen once. Single viable CD3+CD4+CD8-CD45RO+ cells were sorted as the memory CD4+ T cells. Donors' CMV status reflects serum IgG against pp150, pp28, p38, p52. The sample originates from a study of memory CD4+ T cells and cytomegalovirus serostatus. Study context: Donors were healthy Belgian adults, fewer than ten CMV seropositive and about 24 seronegative. Whole-study results and caveats: Suggested: most of the CMV-linked TCR signature lies in CD4+ memory cells.

Sequencing was performed on memory CD4+ T cells from blood. The source is an adult in good health and CMV-seronegative.

The CDR3 region has the DNA TGTGCCAGCAGCACCGAAAGACAAGGGGGCGGGGGCTACACCTTC. Translating gives CASSTERQGGGGYTF. The chain recombines TRBV7-9 with TRBJ1-2, with 7 bases aligning to TRBD1. The germline V gene has CDR1 SEHNR and CDR2 FQNEAQ (reference sequence). V trimming: 5 bases; J trimming: 8 bases; junction bases outside the gene matches: 14. This CDR3 comprises 15 residues. The full variable domain, completed using reference TRBV7-9 and TRBJ1-2, is DTGVSQNPRHKITKRGQNVTFRCDPISEHNRLYWYRQTLGQGPEFLTYFQNEAQLEKSRLLSDRFSAERPKGSFSTLEIQRTEQGDSAMYLCASSTERQGGGGYTFGSGTRLTVV.